The clone carrying this TCR beta chain was observed a few times. What it binds is not known. Profiled with immunoSEQ multiplex PCR; TCRdb holds only in-frame clones, not every one. The sample has some 91,000 clones, 87% seen once. The data were taken from a study of OX40 agonist ivuxolimab in advanced cancers. Study-wide results and limits: Individuals who were partial responders at 0.1-3.0 mg/kg had clonal expansion that ranked among the lowest. Antigen targets of the expanded peripheral T cells went undetermined. Expanded clones tended on average to be more numerous among CD8+ T cells than CD4+.

The sequencing here drew on CD4+ or CD8+ T cells sorted from blood, taken in a trial of the OX40 agonist ivuxolimab. The receptor was isolated from an adult with an advanced solid tumor such as melanoma, head and neck, liver or kidney cancer.

The CDR3 DNA reads as TGTGCCAGCACAGCACAGGGTCGGAACACTGAAGCTTTCTTT. Protein product: CASTAQGRNTEAFF. The chain uses TRBV28 and TRBJ1-1; weak D call: TRBD1 (6 bases). V lost 7 bases and J 1 base, leaving 13 bases between the germline ends. The CDR3 is 14 amino acids. Germline assignment: CDR1 MDHEN and CDR2 SYDVKM.